The 22 T cell receptor beta chains below were found in one sample sequenced in a study of technical replicates of blood from a few donors. The method was immunoSEQ multiplex PCR; TCRdb's version includes in-frame clones alone and lacks a portion of them. This table has some 70,000 clones, 95% to 98% appearing once. Material for sequencing was T cells isolated from PBMCs. These receptors originate from a human donor in good health.

This clone was detected once. The CDR3 DNA is TGTGCCAGCAGTTTAGGGACAGGTTACTACGAGCAGTACTTC. Encoded protein: CASSLGTGYYEQYF. This chain uses TRBV27 with TRBJ2-7, with 8 bases identical to TRBD1. J was trimmed by 3 bases and V by 2 bases; bases with no gene match: 3. CDR3 length: 14 amino acids. Germline V lookup: CDR1 MNHEY, CDR2 SMNVEV (reference sequence).

V usage is TRBV11-3 and J usage is TRBJ1-1; D is perhaps TRBD1 (6 bases). The CDR3 extends over 15 amino acids. V gave up 3 bases and J gave up 5 bases, with 16 bases separating them. CDR1 and CDR2 from the germline V gene are SGHNT and YENEEA. CDR3 sequence reads: CASSFTGFQGTEAFF. Written as DNA, the CDR3 is TGTGCCAGCAGCTTTACAGGGTTCCAAGGTACTGAAGCTTTCTTT. Drawing the rest from reference TRBV11-3 and TRBJ1-1, the complete variable domain is EAGVVQSPRYKIIEKKQPVAFWCNPISGHNTLYWYLQNLGQGPELLIRYENEEAVDDSQLPKDRFSAERLKGVDSTLKIQPAELGDSAVYLCASSFTGFQGTEAFFGQGTRLTVV.

The chain carries TRBV19 and TRBJ2-4; the match to TRBD2 covers 10 bases. J lost 3 bases, V lost 5 bases, and 10 bases had no gene match. The CDR3 is 17 amino acids. Germline V gene data show CDR1 as LNHDA and CDR2 as SQIVND (reference sequence). The CDR3 bases are TGTGCCAGTAGTGTGCCTAGCGGGAGATCCGTCAAAAACATTCAGTACTTC. This codes for CASSVPSGRSVKNIQYF.

This chain uses TRBV29-1 with TRBJ2-2; 7 bases are a match to TRBD1. The CDR3 is made up of 15 amino acids. In germline, CDR1 is SQVTM, CDR2 ANQGSEA. The junction had 8 bases not matched to a gene; V was cut back by 5 bases and J by 2 bases. As DNA, the CDR3 is TGCAGCGTTCTTGTTCGACAGGGCAACACCGGGGAGCTGTTTTTT. Its translation: CSVLVRQGNTGELFF.

This clone occurred once. This chain joins TRBV9 and TRBJ2-1; D possibly corresponds to TRBD2 (6 bases). Germline CDR1 is SGDLS and CDR2 is YYNGEE. CDR3 length: 16 amino acids. Trimming removed 2 bases at V and 0 bases at J, with 12 bases between. The CDR3 region is CASSVRTGSSYNEQFF. As DNA, the CDR3 is TGTGCCAGCAGCGTGAGGACCGGGAGCTCCTACAATGAGCAGTTCTTC.

For the CDR3, the DNA is TGTGCCAGCAGCTTGGACTACTTCAATGAGCAGTTCTTC. It encodes CASSLDYFNEQFF. The V and J genes are TRBV7-6 and TRBJ2-1, with a possible D match to TRBD2 (6 bases). V lost 3 bases, J lost 6 bases, and 9 bases lay in between. Germline CDR1 reads SGHVS; CDR2 reads FNYEAQ. This CDR3 contains 13 residues.

The rearrangement joins TRBV6-5 to TRBJ1-1, with D possibly TRBD1 on 6 matching bases. V was clipped by 5 bases and J by 4 bases, with 14 bases between them. Germline-derived CDR1 and CDR2 are MNHEY and SVGAGI. The CDR3 has 14 amino acids. The CDR3 loop is CASSIRQVGTEAFF. In DNA, the CDR3 is TGTGCCAGCAGTATTCGACAGGTCGGCACTGAAGCTTTCTTT.

The chain carries TRBV4-2 and TRBJ2-5; perhaps TRBD1 as D (6 bases). Trimming stripped 0 bases from V and 2 bases from J, with 16 bases between. Germline loops: CDR1 LGHNA, CDR2 YNFKEQ. There are 17 residues in the CDR3. The CDR3 reads CASSQESGTMSQETQYF. DNA of the CDR3: TGTGCCAGCAGCCAAGAGTCCGGGACAATGAGTCAAGAGACCCAGTACTTC.

The chain uses TRBV6-5 and TRBJ1-1, with D unclear. CDR3 length equals 14 residues. V was cut by 5 bases and J by 0 bases, with 10 bases left in between. Germline-derived CDR1 and CDR2 are MNHEY and SVGAGI. This chain's CDR3 is CASSRRSMNTEAFF. The CDR3 coding sequence is TGTGCCAGCAGTCGCAGGTCCATGAACACTGAAGCTTTCTTT.

The chain is built from TRBV18 and TRBJ1-3, with D unresolved. V was cut by 6 bases and J by 0 bases, with 12 bases left in between. The CDR3 runs to 15 residues. Germline V lookup: CDR1 KGHSH, CDR2 LQKENI. CDR3 DNA sequence: TGTGCCAGCTCCCCGTACACCTCCTCTGGAAACACCATATATTTT. Protein: CASSPYTSSGNTIYF.

The J gene is TRBJ2-7, the V gene TRBV6-5; TRBD1 matches 8 bases. The CDR3 is made up of 13 amino acids. V shed 10 bases, J shed 3 bases, and the junction held 8 bases outside the gene matches. CDR1 MNHEY and CDR2 SVGAGI come from the germline V gene. Here the CDR3 DNA reads TGTGCCACGAAAACAGGGGGTTACTACGAGCAGTACTTC. This translates into CATKTGGYYEQYF.

The genes are TRBV11-3 and TRBJ2-5; TRBD2 is a possible D gene (6 bases). The CDR3 contains 15 residues. Germline V lookup: CDR1 SGHNT, CDR2 YENEEA. Trimming shortened V by 7 bases and J by 4 bases, and 19 bases separated the two germline ends. As DNA, the CDR3 is TGTGCCAGCAACCCCGCCGGGAGTATGACAGAGACCCAGTACTTC. Amino acid sequence: CASNPAGSMTETQYF. The full variable domain, rest sourced from reference TRBV11-3 and TRBJ2-5, is EAGVVQSPRYKIIEKKQPVAFWCNPISGHNTLYWYLQNLGQGPELLIRYENEEAVDDSQLPKDRFSAERLKGVDSTLKIQPAELGDSAVYLCASNPAGSMTETQYFGPGTRLLVL.

The chain has TRBV16 and TRBJ2-7; tentatively, D is TRBD1 (5 bases). Germline CDR1 and CDR2: KGHSY and FQNENV. V shed 1 base and J shed 1 base, with 11 bases lying between them. The CDR3 sequence is 15 residues long. The CDR3 bases are TGTGCCAGCAGCCAATTCGAGACAGCTTCCTACGAGCAGTACTTC. Protein sequence: CASSQFETASYEQYF.

This chain uses TRBV7-9 with TRBJ1-2; 7 bases are a match to TRBD1. The CDR3 sequence is 15 residues long. From germline, CDR1 is SEHNR and CDR2 FQNEAQ (reference sequence). With 1 base clipped from V and 7 bases from J, the junction kept 9 bases outside the gene matches. The CDR3 spells CASSLVRQGESGYTF. CDR3 DNA sequence: TGTGCCAGCAGCTTAGTAAGGCAGGGGGAAAGTGGCTACACCTTC.

The chain is built from TRBV5-1 and TRBJ2-7; 9 bases fit TRBD1. J lost 2 bases, V lost 6 bases, and 6 bases had no gene match. Germline V lookup: CDR1 SGHRS, CDR2 YFSETQ. CDR3 length: 14 amino acids. The CDR3 nucleotides are TGCGCCAGCAATCCGGGACAGGGTCCCTACGAGCAGTACTTC. Amino acid sequence: CASNPGQGPYEQYF.

This chain uses TRBV29-1 with TRBJ2-5; D call uncertain. V lost 4 bases and J 4 bases, leaving 7 bases between the germline ends. CDR3 length: 11 residues. Germline lookup yields CDR1 SQVTM and CDR2 ANQGSEA. The CDR3 is CSVGGVETQYF. CDR3 coding DNA: TGCAGCGTTGGCGGCGTAGAGACCCAGTACTTC.

The chain uses TRBV9 and TRBJ2-7; 7 bases fit TRBD2. The CDR3 spans 15 residues. CDR1 is SGDLS and CDR2 is YYNGEE in the germline V gene. With 3 bases clipped from V and 3 bases from J, the junction kept 9 bases outside the gene matches. This chain's CDR3 is CASSGWGGVSYEQYF. The CDR3 DNA follows: TGTGCCAGCAGCGGTTGGGGGGGGGTAAGCTACGAGCAGTACTTC.

The chain has TRBV7-9 and TRBJ2-2; 12 positions match TRBD1. The CDR3 runs 13 residues. Germline V gene data show CDR1 as SEHNR and CDR2 as FQNEAQ (reference sequence). Trimming at V came to 10 bases and at J to 6 bases, leaving 3 bases not matched to a gene. Here the CDR3 DNA reads TGTGCCACCGGGACAGGGGGCTCCGGGGAGCTGTTTTTT. Its translation: CATGTGGSGELFF.

The chain carries TRBV25-1 and TRBJ2-1; TRBD2 matches 9 bases. The length of the CDR3 is 16 residues. Per the germline V gene, CDR1 is MGHDK and CDR2 is SYGVNS. The ends lost 7 bases at V and 10 bases at J; junction bases unmatched: 17. The CDR3 region has the DNA TGTGCCAGCATGGGACCAAGCGGGAGGACCTCCAGGGAGCAGTTCTTC. Amino acids: CASMGPSGRTSREQFF.

This clone was detected once. The chain is built from TRBV28 and TRBJ1-2; TRBD1 matches at 8 bases. Germline CDR1 and CDR2: MDHEN and SYDVKM. The junction had 5 bases not matched to a gene; V was cut back by 4 bases and J by 4 bases. CDR3 length: 14 amino acids. The CDR3 DNA sequence: TGTGCCAGCAGTTCTGGGACAGGAGCCTATGGCTACACCTTC. This translates into CASSSGTGAYGYTF.

This chain's CDR3 is CASSGLGNEQFF. The CDR3 DNA sequence: TGTGCCAGCTCAGGATTAGGCAATGAGCAGTTCTTC. This chain joins TRBV11-3 and TRBJ2-1; D call uncertain. Germline V gene data show CDR1 as SGHNT and CDR2 as YENEEA. The CDR3 runs to 12 residues. V gave up 8 bases and J gave up 6 bases, with 11 bases separating them.

The V gene is TRBV4-2, the J gene TRBJ1-5; no clear D. Germline lookup yields CDR1 LGHNA and CDR2 YNFKEQ. V lost 0 bases, J lost 2 bases, and 5 bases lay in between. This CDR3 is 14 amino acids long. CDR3 residues: CASSQDPGNQPQHF. The CDR3 DNA follows: TGTGCCAGCAGCCAAGACCCCGGCAATCAGCCCCAGCATTTT.